This passage covers 32 T cell receptor beta chains from one sample sequenced in a study of T cell responses to AZD1222 COVID-19 vaccine. Produced via immunoSEQ multiplex PCR; TCRdb's table is partial and in-frame only. The table includes tens of thousands of clones, roughly 84% detected once. This specimen was peripheral blood, taken on day 0 of AZD1222 vaccination. The source of these receptors is an adult in good health.

The V and J genes are TRBV5-1 and TRBJ2-7; 9 positions match TRBD1. V was pared by 3 bases and J by 2 bases, with 6 bases of the junction left unmatched. Germline V gives CDR1 SGHRS, CDR2 YFSETQ. This CDR3 contains 15 residues. The CDR3 sequence: CASSSRQGVPYEQYF. The CDR3 DNA reads as TGCGCCAGCAGCTCCCGACAGGGGGTTCCCTACGAGCAGTACTTC. Filled out from reference TRBV5-1 and TRBJ2-7, the complete variable domain reads KAGVTQTPRYLIKTRGQQVTLSCSPISGHRSVSWYQQTPGQGLQFLFEYFSETQRNKGNFPGRFSGRQFSNSRSEMNVSTLELGDSALYLCASSSRQGVPYEQYFGPGTRLTVT.

This clone was picked up many times. The rearrangement joins TRBV3-1 (or the pseudogene TRBV3-2) to TRBJ2-7, with 9 bases identical to TRBD1. This CDR3 is built from 21 residues. V shed 3 bases and J 3 bases; nucleotides not matched to a gene: 24. In germline, CDR1 is LGHDT, CDR2 YNNKEL (reference sequence). CDR3 nucleotides: TGTGCCAGCAGCCATCATGTGTGCGGGACAGGGTATATTCGGGGACTCTACGAGCAGTACTTC. This translates into CASSHHVCGTGYIRGLYEQYF.

This clone has only one observation. The CDR3: CASSVVPDEIGELFF. In DNA, the CDR3 is TGTGCCAGCAGCGTAGTCCCAGACGAGATCGGGGAGCTGTTTTTT. The J gene is TRBJ2-2, the V gene TRBV9; no reliable D call. V lost 0 bases, J lost 7 bases, and 13 bases lay in between. The germline CDR1 and CDR2 sequences are SGDLS and YYNGEE. The length of the CDR3 is 15 residues.

The CDR3, as DNA: TGTGCCACCAGTGGAGGTGCCCTCTCTTCTGGAAACACCATATATTTT. Residues: CATSGGALSSGNTIYF. V gene TRBV24-1 combines with J gene TRBJ1-3, with no clear D. This CDR3 contains 16 residues. V was cut by 5 bases and J by 1 base, with 14 bases left in between. The germline V gene encodes CDR1 KGHDR and CDR2 SFDVKD.

The genes are TRBV29-1 and TRBJ1-2; tentatively, D is TRBD1 (5 bases). The CDR3 is 11 residues long. Germline V gene data show CDR1 as SQVTM and CDR2 as ANQGSEA. V was cut by 7 bases and J by 4 bases, with 10 bases left in between. The CDR3 bases are TGCAGCGCCGGAGGGGTCTATGGCTACACCTTC. It translates to CSAGGVYGYTF.

Here the CDR3 reads CASSQGVGDANTGELFF. Here the CDR3 DNA reads TGCGCCAGCAGCCAAGGAGTGGGGGACGCGAACACCGGGGAGCTGTTTTTT. The chain is built from TRBV4-3 and TRBJ2-2; either TRBD1 or TRBD2 may supply D (5 bases each). The V gene's germline CDR1 is LGHNA and CDR2 YSLEER. This CDR3 has 17 amino acids. Trimming removed 1 base at V and 0 bases at J, with 12 bases between.

V usage is TRBV20-1 and J usage is TRBJ1-6, with D tentatively TRBD1 (5 bases). This CDR3 region has 13 residues. Trimming removed 3 bases at V and 7 bases at J, with 10 bases between. Germline CDR1 DFQATT, CDR2 SNEGSKA (reference sequence). The CDR3 sequence is CSASQGWNSPLHF. CDR3 DNA sequence: TGCAGTGCTAGTCAGGGTTGGAATTCACCCCTCCACTTT.

The V gene is TRBV10-3, the J gene TRBJ2-1; D perhaps matches TRBD2 (5 bases). The CDR3 runs to 15 residues. Per the germline V gene, CDR1 is ENHRY and CDR2 is SYGVKD. Trimming stripped 3 bases from V and 0 bases from J, with 9 bases between. The DNA for the CDR3 is TGTGCCATCAGTGAAACGGGGAGCTCCTACAATGAGCAGTTCTTC. The encoded protein is CAISETGSSYNEQFF.

This rearrangement joins TRBV19 to TRBJ2-2; 7 bases agree with TRBD1. This CDR3 has 17 amino acids. Germline V CDR1 and CDR2: LNHDA, SQIVND (reference sequence). The ends lost 3 bases at V and 6 bases at J; junction bases unmatched: 13. The CDR3 DNA follows: TGTGCCAGTAGTATGTGGGGAAATACAGGGGACGCCGGGGAGCTGTTTTTT. Protein sequence: CASSMWGNTGDAGELFF.

This clone has more than one count but fewer than ten. V gene TRBV15 combines with J gene TRBJ2-2; TRBD2 agrees at 9 bases. J lost 4 bases, V lost 1 base, and 1 base had no gene match. This CDR3 region has 15 residues. Germline loops: CDR1 LNHNV, CDR2 YYDKDF (reference sequence). The CDR3 DNA is TGTGCCACCAGCAGAGGCGGGGGGGCCACCGGGGAGCTGTTTTTT. Its protein is CATSRGGGATGELFF.

The rearrangement links TRBV24-1 to TRBJ2-1; D is undetermined. CDR3 length: 12 residues. CDR1 is KGHDR, CDR2 SFDVKD, per germline. Trimming stripped 3 bases from V and 4 bases from J, with 3 bases between. CDR3 sequence: CATSDDYNEQFF. The DNA for the CDR3 is TGTGCCACCAGTGATGATTACAATGAGCAGTTCTTC.

The chain is built from TRBV2 and TRBJ1-2, with D unresolved. The germline V gene encodes CDR1 SNHLY and CDR2 FYNNEI. The length of the CDR3 is 13 residues. V lost 0 bases to trimming and J lost 5 bases, with 7 bases between them. The CDR3 coding sequence is TGTGCCAGCAGTGAAGCGGGAGGGTATGGCTACACCTTC. This codes for CASSEAGGYGYTF. Drawing the rest from reference TRBV2 and TRBJ1-2, the complete variable domain is EPEVTQTPSHQVTQMGQEVILRCVPISNHLYFYWYRQILGQKVEFLVSFYNNEISEKSEIFDDQFSVERPDGSNFTLKIRSTKLEDSAMYFCASSEAGGYGYTFGSGTRLTVV.

This clone appeared a single time. The chain recombines TRBV28 with TRBJ1-1; TRBD1 matches 7 bases. Losses at the gene ends were 6 bases for V and 4 bases for J; bases not matched to a gene: 5. Germline values: CDR1 MDHEN, CDR2 SYDVKM. CDR3 size: 13 residues. The DNA of the CDR3 is TGTGCCAGCAGGCTCCGACAGGGCACTGAAGCTTTCTTT. Encoded protein: CASRLRQGTEAFF. The whole variable domain, remainder taken from reference TRBV28 and TRBJ1-1, is DVKVTQSSRYLVKRTGEKVFLECVQDMDHENMFWYRQDPGLGLRLIYFSYDVKMKEKGDIPEGYSVSREKKERFSLILESASTNQTSMYLCASRLRQGTEAFFGQGTRLTVV.

This chain joins TRBV9 and TRBJ2-3; TRBD1 agrees at 7 bases. V was pared by 0 bases and J by 5 bases, with 3 bases of the junction left unmatched. This CDR3 spans 14 amino acids. Germline assignment: CDR1 SGDLS and CDR2 YYNGEE. CDR3 protein: CASSVASGGDTQYF. Written as DNA, the CDR3 is TGTGCCAGCAGCGTAGCGTCAGGGGGAGATACGCAGTATTTT.

The chain is built from TRBV19 and TRBJ1-2; 8 bases fit TRBD1. Germline V lookup: CDR1 LNHDA, CDR2 SQIVND (reference sequence). The CDR3 length is 16 residues. V shed 5 bases and J 4 bases; nucleotides not matched to a gene: 12. The CDR3 nucleotides read TGTGCCAGTAGTGTTGTAGGACAGGGCGCTACCTATGGCTACACCTTC. Translating it yields CASSVVGQGATYGYTF.

The CDR3 protein is CASSLDGAPSYEQYF. The CDR3 DNA reads TGCGCCAGCAGCTTGGATGGGGCACCCAGCTACGAGCAGTACTTC. The chain combines TRBV5-1 with TRBJ2-7; maybe TRBD1 (5 bases). The germline V gene encodes CDR1 SGHRS and CDR2 YFSETQ. V gave up 0 bases and J gave up 3 bases, with 13 bases separating them. The CDR3 is 15 amino acids. Full variable domain (outside the CDR3, taken from reference TRBV5-1 and TRBJ2-7): KAGVTQTPRYLIKTRGQQVTLSCSPISGHRSVSWYQQTPGQGLQFLFEYFSETQRNKGNFPGRFSGRQFSNSRSEMNVSTLELGDSALYLCASSLDGAPSYEQYFGPGTRLTVT.

The J gene is TRBJ1-3, the V gene TRBV4-1, with D unclear. The CDR3 is made up of 15 amino acids. Trimming removed 4 bases at V and 0 bases at J, with 10 bases between. Germline lookup yields CDR1 MGHRA and CDR2 YSYEKL. CDR3 region: CASSRRGDSGNTIYF. CDR3 in DNA: TGCGCCAGCAGCCGTCGCGGAGACTCTGGAAACACCATATATTTT.

The CDR3 nucleotides read TGCGCCAGCAGCCCAGGACAGGGAGGCTCACACACCGGGGAGCTGTTTTTT. Its translation is CASSPGQGGSHTGELFF. J is TRBJ2-2 and V is TRBV4-3; 8 nucleotides line up with TRBD1. The trim removed 4 bases at V and 3 bases at J, leaving 10 bases unmatched. There are 17 residues in the CDR3. CDR1 and CDR2 (germline): LGHNA, YSLEER.

The chain combines TRBV19 with TRBJ2-7; no clear D gene. The CDR3 totals 13 residues. The germline V gene encodes CDR1 LNHDA and CDR2 SQIVND (reference sequence). V gave up 9 bases and J gave up 0 bases, with 12 bases separating them. The CDR3 coding sequence is TGTGCCAGCGCGCTCGGGCACTCCTACGAGCAGTACTTC. Amino acid sequence: CASALGHSYEQYF. Looking up the rest from reference TRBV19 and TRBJ2-7 gives the full variable domain: DGGITQSPKYLFRKEGQNVTLSCEQNLNHDAMYWYRQDPGQGLRLIYYSQIVNDFQKGDIAEGYSVSREKKESFPLTVTSAQKNPTAFYLCASALGHSYEQYFGPGTRLTVT.

This sequence joins TRBV5-5 and TRBJ2-6; the match to TRBD1 covers 8 bases. Looked up from germline, CDR1 is SGHKS and CDR2 is YYEKEE (reference sequence). The CDR3 spans 19 residues. V gave up 2 bases and J gave up 1 base; unmatched junction bases: 11. The CDR3 region is CASSFTGDRYQSGANVLTF. DNA for the CDR3: TGTGCCAGCAGCTTTACAGGGGACAGGTATCAATCTGGGGCCAACGTCCTGACTTTC. The whole variable domain, filled in from reference TRBV5-5 and TRBJ2-6, reads DAGVTQSPTHLIKTRGQQVTLRCSPISGHKSVSWYQQVLGQGPQFIFQYYEKEERGRGNFPDRFSARQFPNYSSELNVNALLLGDSALYLCASSFTGDRYQSGANVLTFGAGSRLTVL.

The CDR3 DNA reads TGTGCCAGCAGTGAAGGGGTGTATGGCTACACCTTC. This translates into CASSEGVYGYTF. The chain links TRBV6-1 to TRBJ1-2; D gene unclear. Germline-derived CDR1 and CDR2 are MNHNS and SASEGT. The CDR3 length is 12 residues. V lost 1 base and J 5 bases, leaving 5 bases between the germline ends.

The chain combines TRBV7-9 with TRBJ2-2; the match to TRBD1 covers 9 bases. Germline CDR1 SEHNR, CDR2 FQNEAQ (reference sequence). Trimming cost V 1 base and J 6 bases; bases outside gene matches: 6. The CDR3 is made up of 16 amino acids. The CDR3 bases are TGTGCCAGCAGCTTAGTTACGGGACAGGGCGCCGGGGAGCTGTTTTTT. Residues: CASSLVTGQGAGELFF.

The chain joins TRBV19 to TRBJ2-7, with TRBD1 matching 8 bases. Trimming took 10 bases from V and 6 from J; bases not matched to a gene: 14. The CDR3 runs 14 residues. Germline V CDR1 and CDR2: LNHDA, SQIVND (reference sequence). For the CDR3, the DNA is TGTGCCACCGTGGGGGGACAGGACTTTGGCGAGCAGTACTTC. As protein: CATVGGQDFGEQYF.

The chain combines TRBV5-6 with TRBJ1-1; TRBD1 matches at 8 bases. The V and J ends lost 1 base and 10 bases, in that order; junction bases with no gene match: 9. Germline values: CDR1 SGHDT, CDR2 YYEEEE. CDR3 length: 14 amino acids. CDR3 amino acids: CASSLSAGGGRAFF. CDR3 DNA: TGTGCCAGCAGCTTGTCTGCAGGGGGCGGGAGAGCTTTCTTT.

V and J are TRBV10-3 and TRBJ2-5; D is undetermined. CDR1 and CDR2 (germline): ENHRY, SYGVKD. The CDR3 length is 11 residues. V was shortened by 0 bases and J by 5 bases, with 1 base between the two germline ends. CDR3 DNA: TGTGCCATCAGTGAGTCGGAGACCCAGTACTTC. Its translation: CAISESETQYF.

The chain recombines TRBV7-9 with TRBJ1-2, with D possibly matching TRBD1 (6 bases). The CDR3 runs to 17 residues. Germline CDR1 and CDR2: SEHNR and FQNEAQ (reference sequence). Trimming removed 1 base from V and 0 bases from J, with 15 bases in between. The CDR3: CASSLGTVYRSNYGYTF. DNA of the CDR3: TGTGCCAGCAGCTTAGGGACAGTCTACCGATCTAACTATGGCTACACCTTC.

The chain recombines TRBV7-2 with TRBJ2-7; perhaps TRBD1 as D (6 bases). Germline CDR1 SGHTA, CDR2 FQGNSA. The CDR3 runs to 14 residues. The V end lost 1 base, the J end lost 2 bases, and 9 bases lay between the germline ends. This chain's CDR3 is CASSLVGATYEQYF. The CDR3, as DNA: TGTGCCAGCAGCTTAGTGGGGGCTACCTACGAGCAGTACTTC.

The V gene is TRBV5-6, the J gene TRBJ2-3; D ambiguous. Germline values: CDR1 SGHDT, CDR2 YYEEEE. V gave up 4 bases and J gave up 2 bases, with 8 bases separating them. The CDR3 is made up of 13 amino acids. The CDR3 DNA reads as TGTGCCAGCAGCGCCGGGTTCACAGATACGCAGTATTTT. Its translation is CASSAGFTDTQYF. Using reference TRBV5-6 and TRBJ2-3 for the parts outside the CDR3, the full variable domain is DAGVTQSPTHLIKTRGQQVTLRCSPKSGHDTVSWYQQALGQGPQFIFQYYEEEERQRGNFPDRFSGHQFPNYSSELNVNALLLGDSALYLCASSAGFTDTQYFGPGTRLTVL.

The V gene is TRBV7-9, the J gene TRBJ1-2; D is unclear. Germline-derived CDR1 and CDR2 are SEHNR and FQNEAQ (reference sequence). V lost 3 bases and J lost 4, with 24 bases in between. The CDR3 loop spans 18 amino acids. This CDR3 is CASSFNNVEGLVIYGYTF. The DNA of the CDR3 is TGTGCCAGCAGCTTCAACAATGTGGAGGGTTTAGTCATCTATGGCTACACCTTC.

The chain links TRBV20-1 to TRBJ2-3; D perhaps matches TRBD1 (5 bases). There are 16 residues in the CDR3. Germline assignment: CDR1 DFQATT and CDR2 SNEGSKA (reference sequence). The V gene lost 3 bases and the J gene lost 0 bases, with 16 bases spanning the gap. The CDR3 DNA sequence: TGCAGTGCTAGTTACAGAGTAGGGGCTAGCACAGATACGCAGTATTTT. Its translation is CSASYRVGASTDTQYF.

V gene TRBV5-4 combines with J gene TRBJ2-1; the match to TRBD2 covers 13 bases. The CDR3 sequence is 16 residues long. CDR1 is SGHNT and CDR2 is YYREEE in the germline V gene (reference sequence). The V gene end was trimmed by 5 bases and the J gene end by 4 bases; junction bases not matched to a gene: 6. Written as DNA, the CDR3 is TGTGCCAGCAGTCAGGGGACTAGCGGGGATTACAATGAGCAGTTCTTC. Protein product: CASSQGTSGDYNEQFF.

The genes are TRBV7-2 and TRBJ1-6, with D hard to call. V shed 4 bases and J shed 10 bases, with 8 bases lying between them. The CDR3 consists of 12 residues. Germline V gives CDR1 SGHTA, CDR2 FQGNSA. The CDR3 protein is CASSSGRSPLHF. CDR3 coding DNA: TGTGCCAGCAGCTCAGGACGATCACCCCTCCACTTT.